Here is one TCR beta chain with its context. Its antigen is not identified. Purification of the CD8+ and CD4+ T cells relied on negative isolation, and TEMRA cells underwent FACS enrichment. This entry comes from a study of CD8 T cells in Susac syndrome. The CDR3 loop spans 17 amino acids. Germline V CDR1 and CDR2: LNHDA, SQIVND (reference sequence). Trimming removed 5 bases at V and 0 bases at J, with 17 bases between. Random hexamers were used to reverse transcribe an amount of roughly 0.5 to 1 ug RNA. The amplification used immunoSEQ multiplex PCR on TCR beta CDR3; it spanned 54 Vbeta and 13 Jbeta. TCRdb analysed the immunoSEQ multiplex PCR reads with MiXCR anew, one entry per CDR3 protein. This sample yields fewer than 150,000 distinct CDR3 sequences, of which nearly 95% are seen a single time; over 0.1% belongs to the top ten. General study findings and limits: The authors acknowledged that the study's TCR sequencing and HLA analysis involved relatively few individuals.

The sequence derives from a human donor in good health. What was sequenced was CD4+ T cells from PBMCs. The chain combines TRBV19 with TRBJ1-5, with D unresolved. The CDR3 loop reads CASSALGRGNSNQPQHF. In DNA form, the CDR3 reads TGTGCCAGTAGTGCCCTCGGGAGAGGAAATAGCAATCAGCCCCAGCATTTT. Combining the CDR3 with reference TRBV19 and TRBJ1-5 gives the whole variable domain DGGITQSPKYLFRKEGQNVTLSCEQNLNHDAMYWYRQDPGQGLRLIYYSQIVNDFQKGDIAEGYSVSREKKESFPLTVTSAQKNPTAFYLCASSALGRGNSNQPQHFGDGTRLSIL.